The 30 T cell receptor beta chains presented below share a single source sample, sequenced in a study of cytomegalovirus exposure and HLA in healthy donors. PCR primers comprised 60 Vbeta and 13 Jbeta primers. Sequencing used immunoSEQ multiplex PCR; TCRdb keeps in-frame clones, though not all of them. Of approximately 150,000 clones in the sample, about 88% were seen once. Specimen: PBMCs. The receptors shown here come from a young man in good health and CMV-seropositive.

The chain employs TRBV25-1 and TRBJ2-7; 7 bases are shared with TRBD2. Germline V gene sequence: CDR1 MGHDK, CDR2 SYGVNS. The V and J ends lost 5 bases and 6 bases, in that order; junction bases with no gene match: 7. The CDR3 contains 13 residues. DNA of the CDR3: TGTGCCAGCAGTTTTGGGGGGAGGGCCGAGCAGTACGTC. Translation gives CASSFGGRAEQYV.

This chain's CDR3 is CSSSLGAGEPYEQYV. The CDR3 nucleotides read TGTTCCAGCAGCTTAGGGGCAGGCGAACCCTACGAGCAGTACGTC. V usage is TRBV7-9 and J usage is TRBJ2-7; the D gene is possibly TRBD1 (5 bases). The length of the CDR3 is 15 residues. The germline gives CDR1 SEHNR, CDR2 FQNEAQ (reference sequence).

V usage is TRBV27 and J usage is TRBJ2-7; possible D gene TRBD2, 6 bases. CDR1 and CDR2 (germline): MNHEY, SMNVEV (reference sequence). With 5 bases removed from V and 2 bases from J, the gap between germline ends came to 19 bases. The CDR3 has 16 amino acids. The CDR3 loop is CASSPSLAPDAYEQYF. The CDR3 nucleotides are TGTGCCAGCAGTCCCTCTCTAGCGCCGGATGCCTACGAGCAGTACTTC.

This chain joins TRBV7-2 and TRBJ2-5; weak D call: TRBD2 (6 bases). The CDR3 spans 15 residues. Germline assignment: CDR1 SGHTA and CDR2 FQGNSA. V gave up 3 bases and J gave up 5 bases, with 16 bases separating them. CDR3 residues: CASSFLSRGRETQYF. The CDR3 DNA reads TGTGCCAGCAGCTTCCTGAGTCGGGGGAGGGAGACCCAGTACTTC.

With regard to this clone: An end of the junction does not agree with germline; a read error may underlie this. The chain links TRBV7-9 to TRBJ1-1; TRBD1 might be the D (6 bases). In germline, CDR1 is SEHNR, CDR2 FQNEAQ (reference sequence). The CDR3 consists of 15 residues. CDR3 nucleotides: TGTTCCAGCAGCTTAAATGAACAGGGAAACACTGAAGCTTTCTTT. It codes for CSSSLNEQGNTEAFF. The full variable domain, in which reference TRBV7-9 and TRBJ1-1 provide the parts outside the CDR3, is DTGVSQNPRHKITKRGQNVTFRCDPISEHNRLYWYRQTLGQGPEFLTYFQNEAQLEKSRLLSDRFSAERPKGSFSTLEIQRTEQGDSAMYLCSSSLNEQGNTEAFFGQGTRLTVV.

This clone was counted once. This chain links TRBV7-9 with TRBJ1-2, with 9 bases fitting TRBD1. This CDR3 comprises 16 residues. The V and J ends lost 3 bases and 5 bases, in that order; junction bases with no gene match: 10. Germline-derived CDR1 and CDR2 are SEHNR and FQNEAQ (reference sequence). The DNA of the CDR3 is TGTGCCAGCAGCTTCCCCGGAGGGGGGACAGGGTATGGCTACACCTTC. It translates to CASSFPGGGTGYGYTF.

V is TRBV6-5 and J is TRBJ2-3; TRBD1 agrees at 7 bases. The CDR3 is 14 residues long. Germline V lookup: CDR1 MNHEY, CDR2 SVGAGI. The ends lost 2 bases at V and 3 bases at J; junction bases unmatched: 2. For the CDR3, the DNA is TGTGCCAGCAGTTACGACAGGGTTACAGATACGCAGTATTTT. Translation: CASSYDRVTDTQYF.

About this clone itself: A read error may produce the germline difference seen at one junction end. The J gene is TRBJ1-2, the V gene TRBV7-9; 8 nucleotides align to TRBD1. The CDR3 has 11 residues. The germline V gene encodes CDR1 SEHNR and CDR2 FQNEAQ (reference sequence). The CDR3 spells CSSRTGSGYTF. As DNA, the CDR3 is TGTTCCAGCAGGACAGGGAGTGGCTACACCTTC.

This chain connects TRBV5-1 to TRBJ1-1, with a tentative D call TRBD1 (5 bases). Germline V CDR1 and CDR2: SGHRS, YFSETQ. The CDR3 is 14 residues long. With 1 base removed from V and 3 bases from J, the gap between germline ends came to 10 bases. The CDR3 DNA reads as TGCGCCAGCAGCTTGTGGAGGGGCGACACTGAAGCTTTCTTT. Translated: CASSLWRGDTEAFF.

This chain connects TRBV6-5 to TRBJ1-1; TRBD1 might be the D (5 bases). Per the germline V gene, CDR1 is MNHEY and CDR2 is SVGAGI. With 0 bases removed from V and 11 bases from J, the gap between germline ends came to 13 bases. This CDR3 spans 13 amino acids. The CDR3 DNA is TGTGCCAGCAGTTACTCAGGACAACCCCGGGCTTTCTTT. It encodes CASSYSGQPRAFF.

The chain combines TRBV4-3 with TRBJ2-3; 7 bases line up with TRBD2. Germline V gene data show CDR1 as LGHNA and CDR2 as YSLEER. The CDR3 is 16 amino acids. Trimming removed 1 base from V and 4 bases from J; junction bases left unmatched: 8. The CDR3 nucleotides read TGCGCCAGCAGCCAAGGGGGGGGGAGCCAGGCAGATACGCAGTATTTT. Residues: CASSQGGGSQADTQYF.

V gene TRBV7-9 combines with J gene TRBJ2-3, with D possibly being TRBD1 (5 bases). The CDR3 runs 16 residues. From germline, CDR1 is SEHNR and CDR2 FQNEAQ (reference sequence). The V gene lost 3 bases and the J gene lost 0 bases, with 13 bases spanning the gap. CDR3 coding DNA: TGTGCCAGCAGCTTGGGGCCGGCCGCTAGCACAGATACGCAGTATTTT. Its protein product is CASSLGPAASTDTQYF.

This clone was seen only a few times. V usage is TRBV6-6 and J usage is TRBJ2-5; D gene unclear. Trimming left V 2 bases short and J 4 bases short, with 8 bases between. The CDR3 runs to 13 residues. The germline gives CDR1 MNHNY, CDR2 SVGAGI (reference sequence). For the CDR3, the DNA is TGTGCCAGCAGTTACCAGGCTGCAGAGACCCAGTACTTC. Amino acid sequence: CASSYQAAETQYF.

The chain links TRBV27 to TRBJ2-3, with D possibly TRBD1 on 6 matching bases. CDR3 length equals 14 residues. Trimming stripped 2 bases from V and 2 bases from J, with 8 bases between. The germline CDR1 and CDR2 sequences are MNHEY and SMNVEV (reference sequence). The chain's CDR3 is CASSLRGNTDTQYF. DNA for the CDR3: TGTGCCAGCAGTTTAAGGGGGAACACAGATACGCAGTATTTT.

Of note for this clone: Other DNA sequences of this sample code for an identical CDR3. This chain connects TRBV11-3 to TRBJ2-1; 11 nucleotides line up with TRBD2. CDR3 length: 15 residues. Trimming at V came to 1 base and at J to 6 bases, leaving 2 bases not matched to a gene. Germline V lookup: CDR1 SGHNT, CDR2 YENEEA. CDR3 in amino acids: CASSLAGTSGNEQFF. In nucleotides, the CDR3 is TGTGCCAGCAGCTTAGCCGGGACTAGCGGCAATGAGCAGTTCTTC.

As for this clone: One junction end does not reproduce the germline sequence, and a read error may be involved. The genes are TRBV7-9 and TRBJ2-6; D remains unclear. This CDR3 has 16 residues. Germline CDR1 reads SEHNR; CDR2 reads FQNEAQ (reference sequence). The CDR3 DNA is TGTTCCAGCAGCTTATGGGCTCACTCTGGGGCCAACGTCCTGACTTTC. Protein sequence: CSSSLWAHSGANVLTF.

The V call is TRBV4-3, the J call TRBJ1-3; D is unclear. Per the germline V gene, CDR1 is LGHNA and CDR2 is YSLEER. This CDR3 contains 16 residues. The V and J ends lost 4 bases and 3 bases respectively, with 16 bases between them. The CDR3 sequence is CASSRLAVASGNTIYF. The CDR3 DNA reads TGCGCCAGCAGCCGCTTGGCAGTGGCCAGTGGAAACACCATATATTTT.

The chain carries TRBV23-1 and TRBJ2-7; 7 positions match TRBD1. TRBV23-1 is sorted into the ORF group, with uncertain function. V shed 7 bases, J shed 1 base, and the junction held 16 bases outside the gene matches. The CDR3 totals 17 residues. The CDR3 reads CASTHRGQATPSYEQYV. The CDR3 bases are TGCGCCAGCACCCATCGAGGACAGGCGACTCCTTCCTACGAGCAGTACGTC.

J is TRBJ2-1 and V is TRBV19; 12 bases agree with TRBD2. V was clipped by 5 bases and J by 8 bases; unmatched bases: 7. CDR1 is LNHDA and CDR2 is SQIVND in the germline V gene (reference sequence). The CDR3 extends over 15 amino acids. CDR3 DNA sequence: TGTGCCAGTAGTTCCCTGACTAGCGGGAGCTATGAGCAGTTCTTC. This sequence encodes CASSSLTSGSYEQFF. Variable domain in full (rest from reference TRBV19 and TRBJ2-1): DGGITQSPKYLFRKEGQNVTLSCEQNLNHDAMYWYRQDPGQGLRLIYYSQIVNDFQKGDIAEGYSVSREKKESFPLTVTSAQKNPTAFYLCASSSLTSGSYEQFFGPGTRLTVL.

In regard to this clone: In the same sample, other DNA sequences code for this CDR3. The rearrangement links TRBV18 to TRBJ1-5, with TRBD1 matching over 11 bases. The V gene end was trimmed by 3 bases and the J gene end by 5 bases; junction bases not matched to a gene: 0. Germline CDR1 is KGHSH and CDR2 is LQKENI. This CDR3 has 14 amino acids. This CDR3 reads CASSPGQGDQPQHF. CDR3 DNA: TGTGCCAGCTCACCGGGACAGGGGGATCAGCCCCAGCATTTT.

This chain connects TRBV7-6 to TRBJ2-2; D is possibly TRBD2 (6 bases). Trimming took 1 base from V and 1 from J, leaving 10 bases between them. Germline V gene data show CDR1 as SGHVS and CDR2 as FNYEAQ. This CDR3 comprises 16 residues. CDR3 nucleotides: TGTGCCAGCAGCTTAGAAACTAGCTGGAACACCGGGGAGCTGTTTTTT. Its protein is CASSLETSWNTGELFF.

The chain uses TRBV6-1 and TRBJ1-5, with TRBD1 matching over 7 bases. Unmatched junction bases numbered 3, after V lost 4 bases and J lost 0 bases. There are 15 residues in the CDR3. Per germline, CDR1 MNHNS and CDR2 SASEGT. CDR3 amino acids: CASSGDSYSNQPQHF. The CDR3 nucleotides read TGTGCCAGCAGTGGGGACAGTTATAGCAATCAGCCCCAGCATTTT.

The rearrangement uses TRBV4-3 and TRBJ2-2, with D tentatively TRBD1 (6 bases). Germline assignment: CDR1 LGHNA and CDR2 YSLEER. Trimming left V 5 bases short and J 6 bases short, with 10 bases between. The CDR3 totals 13 residues. The CDR3 is CASSAGQSGELFF. The CDR3 DNA reads as TGCGCCAGCAGCGCTGGACAGTCCGGGGAGCTGTTTTTT.

The chain links TRBV2 to TRBJ1-1; D possibly corresponds to TRBD1 (6 bases). CDR1 and CDR2 (germline): SNHLY, FYNNEI. V was cut by 6 bases and J by 5 bases, with 19 bases left in between. This CDR3 is built from 15 residues. CDR3: CASRDRGGGWTEAFF. In nucleotides, the CDR3 is TGTGCCAGCAGAGATAGGGGTGGGGGCTGGACTGAAGCTTTCTTT.

Here the CDR3 DNA reads TGTGCCAGCAGCCCTCCCCGGGACAGGGGGAACTACGAGCAGTACTTC. It codes for CASSPPRDRGNYEQYF. V usage is TRBV11-3 and J usage is TRBJ2-7; TRBD1 matches at 11 bases. This CDR3 has 16 amino acids. With V trimmed by 5 bases and J by 3 bases, 9 bases remained unmatched. Per the germline V gene, CDR1 is SGHNT and CDR2 is YENEEA.

In this sample, this clone turned up once. V gene TRBV5-1 combines with J gene TRBJ2-4, with D maybe TRBD2 (6 bases). The CDR3 is 15 residues long. V was pared by 4 bases and J by 6 bases, with 17 bases between. Germline V gives CDR1 SGHRS, CDR2 YFSETQ. This chain's CDR3 is CASSPLLADGNIQYF. The CDR3, as DNA: TGCGCCAGCAGCCCCCTATTAGCGGACGGAAACATTCAGTACTTC.

This chain links TRBV9 with TRBJ1-2; D remains ambiguous. Trimming removed 0 bases from V and 0 bases from J, with 9 bases in between. The CDR3 has 15 amino acids. From germline, CDR1 is SGDLS and CDR2 YYNGEE. In DNA form, the CDR3 reads TGTGCCAGCAGCGTAGCACCAGGCCCTAACTATGGCTACACCTTC. Translating gives CASSVAPGPNYGYTF.

V usage is TRBV7-8 and J usage is TRBJ1-5; TRBD1 matches at 7 bases. The J segment lost 3 bases and the V segment lost 5 bases, leaving 4 bases of the junction unmatched. Germline V lookup: CDR1 SGHVS, CDR2 FQNEAQ. This CDR3 spans 14 amino acids. DNA of the CDR3: TGTGCCAGCAGCGCGGGACAGATCAATCAGCCCCAGCATTTT. Residues: CASSAGQINQPQHF.

This clone was detected a few times. This chain connects TRBV4-1 to TRBJ2-3; D unresolved. The germline V gene encodes CDR1 MGHRA and CDR2 YSYEKL. V lost 4 bases, J lost 1 base, and 12 bases lay in between. The CDR3 runs to 15 residues. CDR3 loop: CASSPYTVRTDTQYF. CDR3 nucleotide sequence: TGCGCCAGCAGCCCTTACACCGTTCGCACAGATACGCAGTATTTT.

The V call is TRBV4-1, the J call TRBJ2-5; 10 bases agree with TRBD2. Germline CDR1 reads MGHRA; CDR2 reads YSYEKL. The CDR3 covers 16 residues. V shed 4 bases, J shed 5 bases, and the junction held 10 bases outside the gene matches. For the CDR3, the DNA is TGCGCCAGCAGCCGAATGGAGCTAGCGGGAGTGGAGACCCAGTACTTC. Protein product: CASSRMELAGVETQYF.